What follows are 27 T cell receptor beta chains derived from one specimen sequenced in a study of blood T cell repertoires in COVID-19. The method was immunoSEQ multiplex PCR; TCRdb's version includes in-frame clones alone and lacks a portion of them. The table has roughly 62,000 clones, just under 80% seen once; the top ten hold 25%. Input material: peripheral blood. All receptors come from a human donor in a cohort sampled during active COVID-19.

This clone was counted between two and nine times. CDR3 nucleotides: TGCAGTGCTAGTGCGGGACTAGCACACACAGATACGCAGTATTTT. Its protein product is CSASAGLAHTDTQYF. V is TRBV20-1 and J is TRBJ2-3; TRBD2 matches 9 bases. The CDR3 has 15 residues. The trim removed 3 bases at V and 2 bases at J, leaving 6 bases unmatched. In germline, CDR1 is DFQATT, CDR2 SNEGSKA (reference sequence).

The chain recombines TRBV10-3 with TRBJ2-1; perhaps TRBD2 as D (5 bases). Per the germline V gene, CDR1 is ENHRY and CDR2 is SYGVKD. Trimming cost V 2 bases and J 6 bases, with 14 bases left between them. This CDR3 is 15 amino acids long. In nucleotides, the CDR3 is TGTGCCATCAGTGAGCCCCCCGCTGCGGGCAATGAGCAGTTCTTC. It is translated as CAISEPPAAGNEQFF.

This chain links TRBV11-3 with TRBJ1-1; weak D call: TRBD1 (5 bases). Germline CDR1 reads SGHNT; CDR2 reads YENEEA. V was clipped by 3 bases and J by 4 bases, with 15 bases between them. This CDR3 has 15 residues. CDR3 nucleotides: TGTGCCAGCAGCTTCCATGGGGGGGGAGGCACTGAAGCTTTCTTT. It yields the protein CASSFHGGGGTEAFF.

The V and J genes are TRBV18 and TRBJ1-5; perhaps TRBD1 as D (6 bases). This CDR3 has 15 amino acids. The germline V gene has CDR1 KGHSH and CDR2 LQKENI. V was pared by 4 bases and J by 1 base, with 11 bases between. CDR3 nucleotides: TGTGCCAGCTCACGGACAGCCAACAGCAATCAGCCCCAGCATTTT. It translates to CASSRTANSNQPQHF.

The chain employs TRBV2 and TRBJ1-5; TRBD1 might be the D (5 bases). The CDR3 runs to 13 residues. The V gene lost 4 bases and the J gene lost 9 bases, with 13 bases spanning the gap. CDR1 is SNHLY, CDR2 FYNNEI, per germline. Written as DNA, the CDR3 is TGTGCCAGCAGTGCAGGGAGGCAGGCGCCCCAGCATTTT. Its translation is CASSAGRQAPQHF.

Only one count was recorded for this clone. V usage is TRBV6-5 and J usage is TRBJ1-2; 7 positions agree with TRBD1. This CDR3 has 13 amino acids. Germline V gene data show CDR1 as MNHEY and CDR2 as SVGAGI. The junction had 8 bases not matched to a gene; V was cut back by 5 bases and J by 8 bases. Here the CDR3 reads CASSTGVFGGYTF. The CDR3 DNA reads as TGTGCCAGCAGTACAGGGGTTTTCGGAGGCTACACCTTC.

J is TRBJ2-7 and V is TRBV11-3, with 8 bases aligning to TRBD2. The CDR3 contains 14 residues. J gave up 2 bases and V 2 bases, and 2 bases lay outside the gene matches. The germline V gene encodes CDR1 SGHNT and CDR2 YENEEA. The CDR3 DNA follows: TGTGCCAGCAGCTTAAATAGCGGGGCCTACGAGCAGTACTTC. This translates into CASSLNSGAYEQYF.

This rearrangement joins TRBV13 to TRBJ2-7; 12 bases are shared with TRBD2. V shed 4 bases and J 6 bases; nucleotides not matched to a gene: 4. The CDR3 is 14 amino acids. CDR1 and CDR2 from the germline V gene are PRHDT and FYEKMQ (reference sequence). As DNA, the CDR3 is TGTGCCAGCAGCTCGTGGACTAGCGGGACCGAGCAGTACTTC. The encoded protein is CASSSWTSGTEQYF.

The chain couples TRBV3-1 (or the pseudogene TRBV3-2) to TRBJ2-5; TRBD2 matches 8 bases. V dropped 5 bases and J dropped 2; count of bases not matched to a gene: 7. The V gene's germline CDR1 is LGHDT and CDR2 YNNKEL (reference sequence). The CDR3 is 15 amino acids. CDR3 nucleotides: TGTGCCAGCAGCGAAACCAGCGGGGGTCAAGAGACCCAGTACTTC. Protein sequence: CASSETSGGQETQYF.

V usage is TRBV5-1 and J usage is TRBJ2-7; 8 bases map to TRBD2. CDR3 length: 15 amino acids. CDR1 and CDR2 (germline): SGHRS, YFSETQ. J lost 5 bases, V lost 0 bases, and 7 bases had no gene match. The CDR3 DNA follows: TGCGCCAGCAGCTTGGAGCGGGGGAGTGGGAACGAGCAGTACTTC. Translated: CASSLERGSGNEQYF. The full variable domain, with the rest looked up from reference TRBV5-1 and TRBJ2-7, is KAGVTQTPRYLIKTRGQQVTLSCSPISGHRSVSWYQQTPGQGLQFLFEYFSETQRNKGNFPGRFSGRQFSNSRSEMNVSTLELGDSALYLCASSLERGSGNEQYFGPGTRLTVT.

This clone was recorded a few times. The chain is built from TRBV13 and TRBJ1-2; TRBD1 aligns across 9 bases. Germline lookup yields CDR1 PRHDT and CDR2 FYEKMQ (reference sequence). The CDR3 extends over 17 amino acids. After removal of 5 bases from V and 4 bases from J, the junction contained 14 bases not matched to a gene. CDR3 region: CASSTAGQGSRGYGYTF. CDR3 sequence (DNA): TGTGCCAGCAGCACCGCCGGACAGGGGTCGCGGGGCTATGGCTACACCTTC.

As concerns this clone: Its ends do not fully match the called genes, so a read error is possible. J is TRBJ2-7 and V is TRBV13; D not resolved. Germline loops: CDR1 PRHDT, CDR2 FYEKMQ (reference sequence). The CDR3 is 12 residues long. DNA of the CDR3: TGTGCCAGCAGCTTAGCGAACTACGCGCAGTACTTC. Its protein product is CASSLANYAQYF.

This chain joins TRBV6-2 or TRBV6-3 and TRBJ1-5; maybe TRBD1 (5 bases). This CDR3 is 14 amino acids long. Trimming shortened V by 5 bases and J by 6 bases, and 14 bases separated the two germline ends. Germline CDR1 and CDR2: MNHEY and SVGEGT. CDR3 amino acids: CASSLLGGVQPQHF. Here the CDR3 DNA reads TGTGCCAGCAGTCTTCTTGGGGGGGTTCAGCCCCAGCATTTT.

The chain combines TRBV9 with TRBJ2-1, with 7 bases that match TRBD1. CDR3 length: 18 residues. Germline CDR1 is SGDLS and CDR2 is YYNGEE. The V gene end was trimmed by 1 base and the J gene end by 0 bases; junction bases not matched to a gene: 10. In DNA form, the CDR3 reads TGTGCCAGCAGCGTATCCTGGGACAGCCCGAGCTCCTACAATGAGCAGTTCTTC. Amino acid sequence: CASSVSWDSPSSYNEQFF. Full variable domain (outside the CDR3, taken from reference TRBV9 and TRBJ2-1): DSGVTQTPKHLITATGQRVTLRCSPRSGDLSVYWYQQSLDQGLQFLIQYYNGEERAKGNILERFSAQQFPDLHSELNLSSLELGDSALYFCASSVSWDSPSSYNEQFFGPGTRLTVL.

CDR3 coding DNA: TGTGCCAGCATGAGACAGGAGGTTAACTATGGCTACACCTTC. Protein product: CASMRQEVNYGYTF. This rearrangement joins TRBV2 to TRBJ1-2; a possible D gene is TRBD1 (6 bases). The CDR3 is 14 residues long. Germline CDR1 reads SNHLY; CDR2 reads FYNNEI. Between the trimmed V and J ends, which lost 7 bases and 1 base, there was a span of 13 bases. The variable domain in full, completed from reference TRBV2 and TRBJ1-2, reads EPEVTQTPSHQVTQMGQEVILRCVPISNHLYFYWYRQILGQKVEFLVSFYNNEISEKSEIFDDQFSVERPDGSNFTLKIRSTKLEDSAMYFCASMRQEVNYGYTFGSGTRLTVV.

This clone has a handful of counts. V usage is TRBV5-4 and J usage is TRBJ2-1, with 10 bases fitting TRBD1. V lost 4 bases to trimming and J lost 4 bases; unmatched junction nucleotides: 5. Germline CDR1 SGHNT, CDR2 YYREEE (reference sequence). CDR3 length: 15 amino acids. CDR3 protein: CASSARDRGYNEQFF. CDR3 sequence (DNA): TGTGCCAGCAGCGCCCGGGACAGGGGATACAATGAGCAGTTCTTC. Full variable domain (missing parts from reference TRBV5-4 and TRBJ2-1): ETGVTQSPTHLIKTRGQQVTLRCSSQSGHNTVSWYQQALGQGPQFIFQYYREEENGRGNFPPRFSGLQFPNYSSELNVNALELDDSALYLCASSARDRGYNEQFFGPGTRLTVL.

The gene calls are TRBV7-9 and TRBJ1-1; 7 nucleotides align to TRBD1. The junction had 3 bases not matched to a gene; V was cut back by 1 base and J by 1 base. The CDR3 spans 15 residues. Germline CDR1 reads SEHNR; CDR2 reads FQNEAQ (reference sequence). DNA for the CDR3: TGTGCCAGCAGCTTAGGGCAGGGGGGGAACACTGAAGCTTTCTTT. This gives the protein CASSLGQGGNTEAFF.

This clone has just a few counts. V and J are TRBV30 and TRBJ1-1; D might be TRBD1 (6 bases). The CDR3 runs 15 residues. The V end was cut by 5 bases, the J end by 1 base, with 17 bases between. Germline lookup yields CDR1 GTSNPN and CDR2 SVGIG (reference sequence). CDR3: CAWGGSYRANTEAFF. The DNA of the CDR3 is TGTGCCTGGGGTGGGAGCTACAGGGCGAACACTGAAGCTTTCTTT.

The chain has TRBV19 and TRBJ2-1; TRBD1 agrees at 9 bases. V shed 6 bases, J shed 4 bases, and the junction held 10 bases outside the gene matches. CDR1 is LNHDA, CDR2 SQIVND, per germline (reference sequence). This CDR3 region has 16 residues. The CDR3 region is CASSPTGTGRYNEQFF. The CDR3 bases are TGTGCCAGTAGCCCCACCGGGACAGGGAGATACAATGAGCAGTTCTTC. Full variable domain (remainder filled in from reference TRBV19 and TRBJ2-1): DGGITQSPKYLFRKEGQNVTLSCEQNLNHDAMYWYRQDPGQGLRLIYYSQIVNDFQKGDIAEGYSVSREKKESFPLTVTSAQKNPTAFYLCASSPTGTGRYNEQFFGPGTRLTVL.

This clone was observed a few times. The chain joins TRBV19 to TRBJ2-2; TRBD2 matches at 11 bases. V dropped 5 bases and J dropped 3; count of bases not matched to a gene: 8. The germline gives CDR1 LNHDA, CDR2 SQIVND (reference sequence). The CDR3 loop spans 17 amino acids. This CDR3 reads CASSAPGLADYTGELFF. The DNA for the CDR3 is TGTGCCAGTAGTGCCCCGGGACTAGCGGATTACACCGGGGAGCTGTTTTTT.

The chain couples TRBV4-3 to TRBJ2-5, with 10 bases lining up with TRBD1. The CDR3 spans 14 residues. Trimming at V came to 4 bases and at J to 7 bases, leaving 6 bases not matched to a gene. Germline assignment: CDR1 LGHNA and CDR2 YSLEER. Written as DNA, the CDR3 is TGCGCCAGCAGCCCGGGACAGGGGACGGGGACCCAGTACTTC. This gives the protein CASSPGQGTGTQYF.

V is TRBV5-1 and J is TRBJ2-4, with 8 nucleotides matching TRBD1. The CDR3 is 16 amino acids. Germline-derived CDR1 and CDR2 are SGHRS and YFSETQ. Trimming took 4 bases from V and 1 from J; bases not matched to a gene: 7. CDR3 amino acids: CASSPRTGFAKNIQYF. The CDR3 nucleotides read TGCGCCAGCAGCCCGCGGACAGGGTTTGCCAAAAACATTCAGTACTTC.

Only one count was recorded for this clone. The CDR3, as DNA: TGTGCCAGTAGTATGACCAGGGCCACCTACGAGCAGTACTTC. Translating gives CASSMTRATYEQYF. The chain employs TRBV19 and TRBJ2-7; the D gene is possibly TRBD1 (5 bases). The V end was cut by 3 bases, the J end by 2 bases, with 11 bases between. This CDR3 is 14 amino acids long. Germline CDR1 and CDR2: LNHDA and SQIVND (reference sequence).

V and J are TRBV29-1 and TRBJ1-5; no clear D gene. The V end lost 1 base, the J end lost 6 bases, and 10 bases lay between the germline ends. CDR1 SQVTM and CDR2 ANQGSEA come from the germline V gene. CDR3 length equals 13 residues. The chain's CDR3 is CSVEGGGSQPQHF. Here the CDR3 DNA reads TGCAGCGTTGAAGGGGGAGGCAGTCAGCCCCAGCATTTT.

V gene TRBV5-4 combines with J gene TRBJ2-3; 7 bases agree with TRBD2. The CDR3 contains 15 residues. The ends lost 4 bases at V and 0 bases at J; junction bases unmatched: 5. Per the germline V gene, CDR1 is SGHNT and CDR2 is YYREEE (reference sequence). For the CDR3, the DNA is TGTGCCAGCAGCACCAAGCGGGGTAGCACAGATACGCAGTATTTT. This gives the protein CASSTKRGSTDTQYF. The complete variable domain, with remaining parts taken from reference TRBV5-4 and TRBJ2-3, reads ETGVTQSPTHLIKTRGQQVTLRCSSQSGHNTVSWYQQALGQGPQFIFQYYREEENGRGNFPPRFSGLQFPNYSSELNVNALELDDSALYLCASSTKRGSTDTQYFGPGTRLTVL.

The rearrangement joins TRBV27 to TRBJ2-7; 7 positions match TRBD2. CDR1 is MNHEY and CDR2 is SMNVEV in the germline V gene (reference sequence). CDR3 size: 14 residues. V lost 5 bases, J lost 5 bases, and 9 bases stayed unmatched. CDR3 coding DNA: TGTGCCAGCAGTCAACAGCGGGGCCCGGACGAGCAGTACTTC. As protein: CASSQQRGPDEQYF.

CDR3 loop: CASSYGGTYNEQFF. In DNA, the CDR3 is TGTGCCAGCAGCTACGGGGGTACCTACAATGAGCAGTTCTTC. The chain uses TRBV7-3 and TRBJ2-1; D is possibly TRBD2 (6 bases). Trimming left V 4 bases short and J 2 bases short, with 9 bases between. Germline V gene sequence: CDR1 SGHTA, CDR2 FQGTGA. The CDR3 length is 14 residues.